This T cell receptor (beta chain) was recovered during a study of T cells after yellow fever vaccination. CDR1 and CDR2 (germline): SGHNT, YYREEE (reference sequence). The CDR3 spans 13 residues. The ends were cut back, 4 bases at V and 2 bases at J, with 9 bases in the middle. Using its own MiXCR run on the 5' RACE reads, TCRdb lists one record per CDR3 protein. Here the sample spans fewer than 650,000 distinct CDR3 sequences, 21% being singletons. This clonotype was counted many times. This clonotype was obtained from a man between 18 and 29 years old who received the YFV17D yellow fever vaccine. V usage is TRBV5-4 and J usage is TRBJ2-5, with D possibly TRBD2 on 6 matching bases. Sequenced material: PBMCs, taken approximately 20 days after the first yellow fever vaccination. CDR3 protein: CASSRLGQETQYF. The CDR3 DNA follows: TGTGCCAGCAGCCGACTAGGGCAAGAGACCCAGTACTTC.